This T cell receptor beta chain came from a study of blood T cell repertoires in COVID-19. Background on the study: COVID-19 samples from acute and convalescent phases originated in the United States, Italy and Spain.

Sequencing used immunoSEQ multiplex PCR; TCRdb keeps in-frame clones, though not all of them. The sample includes approximately 390,000 clones, approximately 87% of them seen just once. The receptor was isolated from a woman aged 55-70 years with COVID-19, enrolled during active disease. The sample was peripheral blood.

DNA of the CDR3: TGTGCCAGCAGTCCGAGGACAGGGGTAATCGATGGCTACACCTTC. Translating gives CASSPRTGVIDGYTF. The J gene is TRBJ1-2, the V gene TRBV27; 9 bases map to TRBD1. Germline lookup yields CDR1 MNHEY and CDR2 SMNVEV (reference sequence). The CDR3 runs to 15 residues. V shed 5 bases, J shed 6 bases, and the junction held 10 bases outside the gene matches.